This T cell receptor beta chain emerged from a study of breast tumors, draining lymph nodes, adjacent tissues. The germline V gene has CDR1 SGHTA and CDR2 FQGNSA. V lost 7 bases, J lost 6 bases, and 20 bases stayed unmatched. This CDR3 is 18 amino acids long. As regards this clonotype: Antigen unknown.

Study-level findings and limits: Tumors had less TCR diversity than lymph nodes, more than nontumor tissue. Compared with basal-like, luminal-like tumors shared significantly more repertoire with nontumor tissue.

Breast cancer patients provided tissue from their axillary draining lymph nodes. MiXCR, applied by TCRdb to the multiplex PCR reads, yields one record per CDR3 protein. The table lists over 200,000 distinct CDR3 sequences, less than 45% of them singletons, with over 3.5% in the top ten. The clonotype was recovered from a female donor with breast cancer. Some clones in this sample may be carry-over from other donors' samples. Sequenced material: axillary lymph node tissue. This rearrangement joins TRBV7-2 to TRBJ2-7; 11 positions match TRBD2. The CDR3, as DNA: TGTGCCAGCACCTCCCTCTCCCCCGGCAGTAGCGGGGGGGCCGAGCAGTACTTC. Protein product: CASTSLSPGSSGGAEQYF.